These 30 T cell receptor beta chains were all obtained from the same sample, sequenced in a study of brain metastases from non-small cell lung cancer. TCRdb keeps only in-frame clones here, not all; method: immunoSEQ multiplex PCR. The data contain about 3,300 clones, around 78% of them singletons. The sequenced sample was primary lung tumor tissue. These receptors all come from a donor at least 40 years old with non-small cell lung cancer.

The chain joins TRBV11-3 to TRBJ2-5; TRBD1 is a possible D gene (5 bases). The CDR3 is 13 residues long. Trimming pared 5 bases from V and 2 bases from J, leaving 9 bases between. The V gene's germline CDR1 is SGHNT and CDR2 YENEEA. CDR3 amino acids: CASSIDSQETQYF. CDR3 coding DNA: TGTGCCAGCAGCATTGACAGTCAAGAGACCCAGTACTTC.

The genes are TRBV6-4 and TRBJ2-3; D is possibly TRBD2 (5 bases). The CDR3 has 17 amino acids. The V and J ends lost 5 bases and 0 bases respectively, with 18 bases between them. CDR1 is MRHNA, CDR2 SNTAGT, per germline. CDR3 coding DNA: TGTGCCAGCAGTCGCAAGCGGACCGAAACTAGCACAGATACGCAGTATTTT. Translation: CASSRKRTETSTDTQYF.

The CDR3 is CASSFYDRETQYF. CDR3 sequence (DNA): TGTGCCAGCAGCTTTTACGACAGGGAGACCCAGTACTTC. The V call is TRBV5-6, the J call TRBJ2-5; a weak D match, TRBD1 (6 bases). This CDR3 spans 13 amino acids. Germline CDR1 SGHDT, CDR2 YYEEEE. V gave up 2 bases and J gave up 5 bases, with 10 bases separating them.

This rearrangement joins TRBV6-6 to TRBJ2-5, with D perhaps matching TRBD1 or TRBD2 (5 bases each). CDR1 and CDR2 from the germline V gene are MNHNY and SVGAGI (reference sequence). The V gene lost 5 bases and the J gene lost 5 bases, with 18 bases spanning the gap. The CDR3 consists of 15 residues. The CDR3, as DNA: TGTGCCAGCAGTGACGGGACCGCGCTTGGGGAGACCCAGTACTTC. Its translation is CASSDGTALGETQYF.

This clone was seen more than once but under ten times. The rearrangement links TRBV5-1 to TRBJ1-1; unclear D gene. The CDR3 loop spans 15 amino acids. The germline V and J ends were trimmed by 5 bases and 0 bases, with 14 bases remaining between them. Germline values: CDR1 SGHRS, CDR2 YFSETQ. The CDR3 nucleotides read TGCGCCAGCAGGGGTGGGGATGGGATGAACACTGAAGCTTTCTTT. This encodes CASRGGDGMNTEAFF.

This clone was found once. This chain links TRBV2 with TRBJ2-5; no firm D call. Germline lookup yields CDR1 SNHLY and CDR2 FYNNEI. Trimming pared 6 bases from V and 5 bases from J, leaving 4 bases between. The CDR3 totals 10 residues. The CDR3 sequence: CASRRETQYF. DNA of the CDR3: TGTGCCAGCAGGAGGGAGACCCAGTACTTC.

This chain uses TRBV29-1 with TRBJ1-1; D is perhaps TRBD1 (6 bases). Trimming removed 2 bases from V and 9 bases from J, with 13 bases in between. Germline V gene lookup returns CDR1 SQVTM and CDR2 ANQGSEA. The CDR3 sequence is 12 residues long. DNA for the CDR3: TGCAGCGTTGAATCCGGGACAACGAAAGCTTTCTTT. Protein sequence: CSVESGTTKAFF.

The genes are TRBV5-1 and TRBJ2-5, with 8 bases fitting TRBD2. The junction had 6 bases not matched to a gene; V was cut back by 1 base and J by 1 base. Germline V gene lookup returns CDR1 SGHRS and CDR2 YFSETQ. This CDR3 spans 16 amino acids. The CDR3 coding sequence is TGCGCCAGCAGCTTGATGGGACTAGGAGGCCAAGAGACCCAGTACTTC. Amino acid sequence: CASSLMGLGGQETQYF.

V usage is TRBV7-9 and J usage is TRBJ2-5; 15 nucleotides align to TRBD2. The CDR3 spans 18 residues. The V gene's germline CDR1 is SEHNR and CDR2 FQNEAQ (reference sequence). Trimming removed 5 bases from V and 7 bases from J; junction bases left unmatched: 14. This CDR3 reads CASSGGGTSGGSVGTQYF. The CDR3 bases are TGTGCCAGCAGCGGAGGCGGGACTAGCGGGGGGTCGGTGGGGACCCAGTACTTC.

The J gene is TRBJ2-5, the V gene TRBV12-2. TRBV12-2 is described as a pseudogene. This CDR3 is 14 amino acids long. The CDR3, as DNA: TGTGCAAGTCGCTTAATGGTGCCTCAAGAGACCCAGTACTTC. Protein: CASRLMVPQETQYF.

This clone was detected a few times. V is TRBV19 and J is TRBJ1-1, with D hard to call. The CDR3 contains 14 residues. V was clipped by 4 bases and J by 0 bases, with 9 bases between them. Germline CDR1 reads LNHDA; CDR2 reads SQIVND (reference sequence). The CDR3 DNA sequence: TGTGCCAGTAGTACTAATGGGATGAACACTGAAGCTTTCTTT. Its translation is CASSTNGMNTEAFF.

The chain carries TRBV6-1 and TRBJ1-2; the D is unclear. The CDR3 is 13 amino acids. Per the germline V gene, CDR1 is MNHNS and CDR2 is SASEGT. Deletions cut 1 base from V and 9 bases from J, with 12 bases between. The CDR3 DNA follows: TGTGCCAGCAGTGAAGACGGACTGGGGAGCTACACCTTC. Translated: CASSEDGLGSYTF.

On this clone: At one end the junction does not follow the germline gene, possibly because of a read error. This chain connects TRBV4-3 to TRBJ2-3, with 8 nucleotides matching TRBD1. CDR1 is LGHNA and CDR2 is YSLEER in the germline V gene. There are 14 residues in the CDR3. CDR3 coding DNA: TGCGCCAGCAGCCTCGGGACAGGCACAGATATGCAGTATTTT. Translation gives CASSLGTGTDMQYF.

This chain joins TRBV6-5 and TRBJ1-2; D is ambiguous. This CDR3 spans 12 amino acids. Germline lookup yields CDR1 MNHEY and CDR2 SVGAGI. V was shortened by 10 bases and J by 6 bases, with 15 bases between the two germline ends. CDR3 protein: CAITDAVNGYTF. The DNA for the CDR3 is TGTGCCATCACAGACGCGGTGAATGGCTACACCTTC.

This chain joins TRBV20-1 and TRBJ1-1; the D is unclear. Germline loops: CDR1 DFQATT, CDR2 SNEGSKA (reference sequence). The CDR3 covers 12 residues. Trimming took off 3 bases at V and 1 base at J, with 6 bases between the two ends. This chain's CDR3 is CSASSSNTEAFF. CDR3 DNA sequence: TGCAGTGCTAGTAGTTCGAACACTGAAGCTTTCTTT.

V gene TRBV7-2 combines with J gene TRBJ2-5, with 9 bases matching TRBD1. V dropped 5 bases and J dropped 4; count of bases not matched to a gene: 5. Per germline, CDR1 SGHTA and CDR2 FQGNSA. The CDR3 totals 14 residues. The CDR3 nucleotides are TGTGCCAGCAGCGAAACAGGGGGCTCAGAGACCCAGTACTTC. It is translated as CASSETGGSETQYF.

V gene TRBV12-3 or TRBV12-4 combines with J gene TRBJ2-5, with a tentative D call TRBD2 (5 bases). This CDR3 comprises 13 residues. The ends were cut back, 5 bases at V and 6 bases at J, with 13 bases in the middle. CDR3 nucleotide sequence: TGTGCCAGCAGTACCCTAGCTATGAAGACCCAGTACTTC. Translated, it gives CASSTLAMKTQYF.

This chain joins TRBV5-5 and TRBJ2-7; no definite D call. Trimming pared 2 bases from V and 3 bases from J, leaving 15 bases between. Germline V gene data show CDR1 as SGHKS and CDR2 as YYEKEE (reference sequence). This CDR3 spans 15 amino acids. CDR3 in amino acids: CASSFGTDTVYEQYF. The CDR3, as DNA: TGTGCCAGCAGCTTCGGAACCGATACAGTCTACGAGCAGTACTTC. The whole variable domain, filled in from reference TRBV5-5 and TRBJ2-7, reads DAGVTQSPTHLIKTRGQQVTLRCSPISGHKSVSWYQQVLGQGPQFIFQYYEKEERGRGNFPDRFSARQFPNYSSELNVNALLLGDSALYLCASSFGTDTVYEQYFGPGTRLTVT.

This chain connects TRBV2 to TRBJ2-7; D not certain. V was clipped by 4 bases and J by 0 bases, with 7 bases between them. The CDR3 loop spans 13 amino acids. Germline CDR1 is SNHLY and CDR2 is FYNNEI. The chain's CDR3 is CASSGGSSYEQYF. In DNA form, the CDR3 reads TGTGCCAGCAGTGGTGGCAGCTCCTACGAGCAGTACTTC. The full variable domain, rest sourced from reference TRBV2 and TRBJ2-7, is EPEVTQTPSHQVTQMGQEVILRCVPISNHLYFYWYRQILGQKVEFLVSFYNNEISEKSEIFDDQFSVERPDGSNFTLKIRSTKLEDSAMYFCASSGGSSYEQYFGPGTRLTVT.

Here the CDR3 DNA reads TGTGCCAGCAGCACAAGGGCCAGAATCTCTGAAGCTTTCTTT. This codes for CASSTRARISEAFF. V is TRBV28 and J is TRBJ1-1; no firm D call. Trimming removed 6 bases from V and 6 bases from J, with 17 bases in between. The CDR3 contains 14 residues. Germline V CDR1 and CDR2: MDHEN, SYDVKM.

V is TRBV4-3 and J is TRBJ1-1; no reliable D call. The V gene lost 1 base and the J gene lost 5 bases, with 8 bases spanning the gap. This CDR3 has 13 residues. CDR1 is LGHNA, CDR2 YSLEER, per germline. The DNA for the CDR3 is TGCGCCAGCAGCCAAGTTGGGGAAACTGAAGCTTTCTTT. Its translation: CASSQVGETEAFF.

As to this clone: Distinct nucleotide sequences in the sample also encode this CDR3. The chain couples TRBV27 to TRBJ2-7; TRBD1 matches 9 bases. The germline gives CDR1 MNHEY, CDR2 SMNVEV (reference sequence). This CDR3 has 20 amino acids. Trimming cost V 2 bases and J 7 bases; bases outside gene matches: 24. Here the CDR3 DNA reads TGTGCCAGCAGTTTAACCCCAGCTACGACTCGACAGGGGGGGGCAAGGGAGCAGTACTTC. Its protein is CASSLTPATTRQGGAREQYF.

The table lists this clone with a count of one. The chain joins TRBV7-9 to TRBJ1-5; D ambiguous. Trimming stripped 1 base from V and 1 base from J, with 8 bases between. This CDR3 is 15 amino acids long. The germline V gene has CDR1 SEHNR and CDR2 FQNEAQ (reference sequence). This chain's CDR3 is CASSLGGGSNQPQHF. In nucleotides, the CDR3 is TGTGCCAGCAGCTTAGGGGGTGGGAGCAATCAGCCCCAGCATTTT.

The table lists this clone with a count of one. This chain uses TRBV14 with TRBJ2-5; D gene unclear. The CDR3 loop spans 15 amino acids. Germline-derived CDR1 and CDR2 are SGHDN and FVKESK. Between the trimmed V and J ends, which lost 3 bases and 1 base, there was a span of 12 bases. The CDR3 sequence is CASSQVLGSQETQYF. CDR3 sequence (DNA): TGTGCCAGCAGCCAGGTTCTGGGAAGCCAAGAGACCCAGTACTTC.

This clone was seen only once. The rearrangement uses TRBV3-1 (or the pseudogene TRBV3-2) and TRBJ2-1; D is undetermined. The CDR3 sequence is 17 residues long. Germline V gene lookup returns CDR1 LGHDT and CDR2 YNNKEL (reference sequence). Trimming took off 8 bases at V and 5 bases at J, with 25 bases between the two ends. CDR3 DNA sequence: TGTGCCAGCGCCATTAGGGTCCCATTCCATTCCGACAATGAGCAGTTCTTC. As protein: CASAIRVPFHSDNEQFF.

The chain carries TRBV2 and TRBJ2-5, with a possible D match to TRBD2 (6 bases). Germline CDR1 is SNHLY and CDR2 is FYNNEI. The V end was cut by 6 bases, the J end by 5 bases, with 19 bases between. The CDR3 length is 15 residues. CDR3 protein: CASRRGGLSWETQYF. The DNA for the CDR3 is TGTGCCAGCAGGCGGGGCGGGCTCAGTTGGGAGACCCAGTACTTC.

This clone was detected once. The junction departs from the called germline gene at one end, perhaps through a read error. The V call is TRBV28, the J call TRBJ1-1, with a weak D call TRBD1 (5 bases). The CDR3 contains 13 residues. Germline V gene sequence: CDR1 MDHEN, CDR2 SYDVKM. CDR3 residues: CTSTDSPNTEAFF. The CDR3 nucleotides read TGTACCAGCACAGACAGCCCGAACACTGAAGCTTTCTTT.

This chain links TRBV11-1 with TRBJ2-4; no firm D call. Germline V CDR1 and CDR2: SGHAT, FQDESV (reference sequence). Between the trimmed V and J ends, which lost 2 bases and 1 base, there was a span of 3 bases. This CDR3 has 13 residues. The CDR3 is CASSLHAKNIQYF. The CDR3, as DNA: TGTGCCAGCAGCTTACACGCCAAAAACATTCAGTACTTC.

The table lists this clone with a few counts. The limits of the CDR3 on the DNA are not certain, so only TCRdb's listed CDR3 is given. This sequence joins TRBV3-1 (or the pseudogene TRBV3-2) and TRBJ2-3; TRBD1 reflects the table's D call only, with no check against the DNA. The CDR3 spans 15 residues, counting both ends. Germline V lookup: CDR1 LGHDT, CDR2 YNNKEL (reference sequence). The CDR3 protein is CASSQTGFFGDTQYF.

The V and J genes are TRBV18 and TRBJ2-7, with D possibly being TRBD1 (6 bases). The CDR3 consists of 14 residues. V lost 3 bases and J lost 1, with 10 bases in between. Per the germline V gene, CDR1 is KGHSH and CDR2 is LQKENI. In DNA, the CDR3 is TGTGCCAGCTCACCCAGTAGGGGGTCCTACGAGCAGTACTTC. Protein: CASSPSRGSYEQYF.